The subject of this entry is one T cell receptor (beta chain). This entry is derived from a study of control samples from healthy donors and cancer patients. Looked up from germline, CDR1 is MNHEY and CDR2 is SVGEGT. The germline V and J ends were trimmed by 2 bases and 2 bases, with 7 bases remaining between them. The CDR3 covers 14 residues. Generated by immunoSEQ multiplex PCR, the TCRdb table keeps only in-frame clones and is missing some. The table lists more than 85,000 clones, 88% of them singletons. This TCR derives from an older woman with lung cancer. The sequencing sample was made of PBMCs. V gene TRBV6-2 or TRBV6-3 combines with J gene TRBJ1-5; D ambiguous. The CDR3 region is CASSYTRRNQPQHF. The CDR3 DNA reads TGTGCCAGCAGTTACACGAGACGCAATCAGCCCCAGCATTTT.